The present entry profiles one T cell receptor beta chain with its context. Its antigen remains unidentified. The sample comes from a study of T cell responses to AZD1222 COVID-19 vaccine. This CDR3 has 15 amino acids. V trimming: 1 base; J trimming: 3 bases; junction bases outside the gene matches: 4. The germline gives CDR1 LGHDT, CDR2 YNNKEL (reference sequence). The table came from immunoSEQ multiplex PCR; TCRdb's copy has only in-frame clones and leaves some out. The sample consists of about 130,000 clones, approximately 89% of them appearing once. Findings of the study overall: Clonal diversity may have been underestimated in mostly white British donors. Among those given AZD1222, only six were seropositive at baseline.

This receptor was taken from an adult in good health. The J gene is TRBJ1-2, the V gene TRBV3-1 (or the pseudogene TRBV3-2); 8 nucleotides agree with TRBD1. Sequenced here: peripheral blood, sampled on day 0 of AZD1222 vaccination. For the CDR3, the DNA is TGTGCCAGCAGCCAAGGACAGGGGATGTACTATGGCTACACCTTC. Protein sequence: CASSQGQGMYYGYTF.